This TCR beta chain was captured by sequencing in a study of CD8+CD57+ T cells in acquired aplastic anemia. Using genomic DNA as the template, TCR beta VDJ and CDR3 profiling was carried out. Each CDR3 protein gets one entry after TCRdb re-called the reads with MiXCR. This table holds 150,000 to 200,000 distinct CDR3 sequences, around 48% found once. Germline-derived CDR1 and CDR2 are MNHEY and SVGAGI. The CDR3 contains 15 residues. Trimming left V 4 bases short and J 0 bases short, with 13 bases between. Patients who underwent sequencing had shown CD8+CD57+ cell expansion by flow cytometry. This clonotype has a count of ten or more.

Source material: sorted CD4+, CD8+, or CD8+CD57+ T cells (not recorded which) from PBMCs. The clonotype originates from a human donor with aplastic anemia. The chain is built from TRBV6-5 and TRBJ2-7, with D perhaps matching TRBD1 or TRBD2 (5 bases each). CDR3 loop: CASSFLRDGSYEQYF. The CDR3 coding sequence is TGTGCCAGCAGTTTCCTTAGGGACGGCTCCTACGAGCAGTACTTC.